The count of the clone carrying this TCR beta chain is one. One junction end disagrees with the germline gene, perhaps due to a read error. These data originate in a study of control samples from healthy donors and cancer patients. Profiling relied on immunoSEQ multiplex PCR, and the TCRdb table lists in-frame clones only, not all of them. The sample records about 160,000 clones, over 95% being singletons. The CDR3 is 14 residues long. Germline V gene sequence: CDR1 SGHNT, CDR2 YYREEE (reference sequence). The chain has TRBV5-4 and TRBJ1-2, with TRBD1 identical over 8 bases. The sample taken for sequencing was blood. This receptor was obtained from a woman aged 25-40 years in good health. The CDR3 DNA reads TGTGCCAGCAGTTTGGACAGGGCGGGCTATGGCTACACCTTC. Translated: CASSLDRAGYGYTF.